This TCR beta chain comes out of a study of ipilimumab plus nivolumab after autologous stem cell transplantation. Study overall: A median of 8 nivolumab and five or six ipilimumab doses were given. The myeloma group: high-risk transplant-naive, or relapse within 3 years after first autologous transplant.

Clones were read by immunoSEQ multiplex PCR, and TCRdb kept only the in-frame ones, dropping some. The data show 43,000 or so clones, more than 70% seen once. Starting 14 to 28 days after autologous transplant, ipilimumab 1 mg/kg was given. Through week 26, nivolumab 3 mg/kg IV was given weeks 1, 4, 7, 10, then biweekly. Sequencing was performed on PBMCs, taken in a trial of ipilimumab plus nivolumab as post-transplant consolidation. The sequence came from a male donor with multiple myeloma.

CDR3 sequence (DNA): TGCGCCAGCGGGATGACTACAGGGTTCTCTGGAAACACCATATATTTT. Protein: CASGMTTGFSGNTIYF. V gene TRBV5-1 combines with J gene TRBJ1-3; D might be TRBD1 (6 bases). The CDR3 runs 16 residues. Looked up from germline, CDR1 is SGHRS and CDR2 is YFSETQ. V was pared by 7 bases and J by 0 bases, with 17 bases between.